This T cell receptor (beta chain) derives from a study of CD8+CD57+ T cells in acquired aplastic anemia. Study context: Recorded DNA amounts for sorted CD4+ and CD8+ cells had an average of approximately 3 ug. Healthy donor sequencing depth: 10 million to 10.8 million CD4+, about 12 million CD8+ reads.

The CDR3 extends over 12 amino acids. Germline CDR1 MNHEY, CDR2 SVGAGI. V shed 3 bases and J shed 8 bases, with 10 bases lying between them. This clonotype came up many times. The study profiled TCR beta VDJ and CDR3 using genomic DNA as template. TCRdb ran MiXCR on the reads and lists one entry per CDR3 protein. In the table there are some 150,000 distinct CDR3 sequences, 35% to 50% of which are singletons. The sequenced material came from sorted CD4+, CD8+, or CD8+CD57+ T cells (not recorded which) from PBMCs. This receptor was obtained from a human donor in good health, serving as a control. This chain uses TRBV6-5 with TRBJ1-2; D ambiguous. CDR3 loop: CASSYSAVGYTF. The CDR3 coding sequence is TGTGCCAGCAGTTATTCCGCGGTCGGCTACACCTTC.